The source of this TCR beta chain is a study of cytomegalovirus exposure and HLA in healthy donors. For the study at large: Researchers found that under 90% of almost 400 genotyped donors fell within the Caucasian-associated ancestry cluster. Study conclusions and caveats: It is likely that the observed cluster of highly shared sequence variants was a sequencing artifact. Later on, analysis showed that most CMV-associated TCR beta chains appeared to be HLA-restricted. Most TCR sequences were seen very rarely across donors, but some public TCRs occurred in many.

A multiplex PCR was run with 60 Vbeta primers and 13 Jbeta primers. Produced via immunoSEQ multiplex PCR; TCRdb's table is partial and in-frame only. The repertoire holds 150,000 to 180,000 clones, with approximately 81% as singletons. The V gene's germline CDR1 is SGHNT and CDR2 YYREEE (reference sequence). CDR3 length: 13 residues. The ends lost 6 bases at V and 5 bases at J; junction bases unmatched: 7. A remark on this clone: Antigen specificity is unknown.

The gene calls are TRBV5-4 and TRBJ1-1; 7 nucleotides match TRBD1. The receptor was isolated from a man younger than 35 in good health and CMV-seronegative. Sample: PBMCs. The CDR3 reads CASTRETGTEAFF. CDR3 nucleotide sequence: TGTGCCAGCACCCGAGAGACAGGGACTGAAGCTTTCTTT. Full variable domain (outside the CDR3, taken from reference TRBV5-4 and TRBJ1-1): ETGVTQSPTHLIKTRGQQVTLRCSSQSGHNTVSWYQQALGQGPQFIFQYYREEENGRGNFPPRFSGLQFPNYSSELNVNALELDDSALYLCASTRETGTEAFFGQGTRLTVV.